The 19 T cell receptor beta chains listed next were all sequenced from one sample in a study of shared clonotypes between healthy human individuals. This table comes from immunoSEQ multiplex PCR, and its TCRdb copy is limited to in-frame clones, with some not included. The table records millions of clones, just over 90% of them present only once. Sequencing was done on a sample of naive CD4+ T cells sorted from blood. The subset is: CD45RA+ positively selected. The receptors shown here come from a man aged 18 to 29 in good health.

Comments on this clone: This same CDR3 is encoded by further DNA sequences in the sample. The chain joins TRBV28 to TRBJ2-7, with 11 positions matching TRBD2. The CDR3 spans 15 residues. Germline values: CDR1 MDHEN, CDR2 SYDVKM. Trimming at V came to 4 bases and at J to 3 bases, leaving 5 bases not matched to a gene. CDR3 coding DNA: TGTGCCAGCAGTTCCCCCGGGACTAGCGGCTACGAGCAGTACTTC. Its protein product is CASSSPGTSGYEQYF.

The chain carries TRBV9 and TRBJ1-2; D is unclear. Trimming cost V 0 bases and J 4 bases, with 19 bases left between them. From germline, CDR1 is SGDLS and CDR2 YYNGEE. This CDR3 comprises 17 residues. The CDR3 nucleotides read TGTGCCAGCAGCGTAGACGGGTGGGGAAGCTTCGGCTATGGCTACACCTTC. Encoded protein: CASSVDGWGSFGYGYTF.

The rearrangement uses TRBV2 and TRBJ1-2; 9 bases are shared with TRBD1. CDR1 and CDR2 (germline): SNHLY, FYNNEI. The CDR3 is made up of 15 amino acids. The J segment lost 0 bases and the V segment lost 6 bases, leaving 5 bases of the junction unmatched. The DNA of the CDR3 is TGTGCCAGCAGGGAGGGACAGGGACCTAACTATGGCTACACCTTC. This gives the protein CASREGQGPNYGYTF.

This clone has just one count. The chain carries TRBV6-1 and TRBJ2-5, with D maybe TRBD2 (6 bases). V shed 4 bases and J shed 2 bases, with 17 bases lying between them. CDR3 length: 16 amino acids. Germline V gene sequence: CDR1 MNHNS, CDR2 SASEGT. The chain's CDR3 is CASSVRGKGTQETQYF. The CDR3 region has the DNA TGTGCCAGCAGTGTCCGGGGGAAGGGTACACAAGAGACCCAGTACTTC.

This clone was counted only a few times. The chain recombines TRBV30 with TRBJ1-1; tentative D call: TRBD1 (6 bases). Between the trimmed V and J ends, which lost 6 bases and 7 bases, there was a span of 15 bases. Germline assignment: CDR1 GTSNPN and CDR2 SVGIG (reference sequence). The CDR3 has 12 residues. The CDR3 coding sequence is TGTGCCTGCAAACAGGGTGGGGGTGAAGCTTTCTTT. Its protein is CACKQGGGEAFF.

The chain recombines TRBV18 with TRBJ2-5; no reliable D call. The V gene's germline CDR1 is KGHSH and CDR2 LQKENI. This CDR3 spans 14 amino acids. Between the trimmed V and J ends, which lost 3 bases and 4 bases, there was a span of 12 bases. CDR3 protein: CASSPPPVRETQYF. The CDR3 nucleotides read TGTGCCAGCTCACCTCCTCCGGTCCGAGAGACCCAGTACTTC.

The V gene is TRBV5-1, the J gene TRBJ2-5; D not resolved. Germline V gene data show CDR1 as SGHRS and CDR2 as YFSETQ. Trimming shortened V by 4 bases and J by 3 bases, and 13 bases separated the two germline ends. The CDR3 consists of 14 residues. The DNA for the CDR3 is TGCGCCAGCAGCCCGGTGGGCCTAAAAGAGACCCAGTACTTC. Protein: CASSPVGLKETQYF.

The rearrangement joins TRBV5-6 to TRBJ1-2; D unresolved. V lost 0 bases and J 4 bases, leaving 7 bases between the germline ends. This CDR3 contains 13 residues. CDR1 and CDR2 from the germline V gene are SGHDT and YYEEEE. CDR3 nucleotides: TGTGCCAGCAGCTTGGACGAGGGCTATGGCTACACCTTC. Protein sequence: CASSLDEGYGYTF.

This clone has a handful of counts. The chain recombines TRBV19 with TRBJ2-2, with D tentatively TRBD2 (6 bases). CDR3 length equals 15 residues. Trimming took off 8 bases at V and 2 bases at J, with 15 bases between the two ends. Germline V gene data show CDR1 as LNHDA and CDR2 as SQIVND (reference sequence). In DNA, the CDR3 is TGTGCCAGTCATAACGGGAGACAAAACACCGGGGAGCTGTTTTTT. Translating gives CASHNGRQNTGELFF.

The chain uses TRBV6-6 and TRBJ1-2, with TRBD1 identical over 9 bases. The CDR3 loop spans 16 amino acids. Germline CDR1 and CDR2: MNHNY and SVGAGI (reference sequence). The junction had 9 bases not matched to a gene; V was cut back by 6 bases and J by 1 base. The CDR3 reads CASRTTGGWGNYGYTF. The CDR3, as DNA: TGTGCCAGCAGAACCACAGGGGGCTGGGGTAACTATGGCTACACCTTC.

Remarks on this clone: The sample contains more than one DNA sequence encoding this CDR3. For the CDR3, the DNA is TGTGCCAGCAGTTCACCGGGCACAGATACGCAGTATTTT. This sequence encodes CASSSPGTDTQYF. V is TRBV6-5 and J is TRBJ2-3; no firm D call. Trimming removed 4 bases from V and 1 base from J, with 6 bases in between. Germline CDR1 MNHEY, CDR2 SVGAGI. There are 13 residues in the CDR3.

The gene calls are TRBV4-2 and TRBJ1-2; 7 bases match TRBD1. In germline, CDR1 is LGHNA, CDR2 YNFKEQ. J lost 8 bases, V lost 4 bases, and 16 bases had no gene match. This CDR3 spans 16 amino acids. The DNA of the CDR3 is TGTGCCAGCAGCCCACCGCGAGGACAGGACGTTTGGGGCTACACCTTC. It specifies CASSPPRGQDVWGYTF.

This chain joins TRBV5-1 and TRBJ1-6; perhaps TRBD1 as D (6 bases). Germline assignment: CDR1 SGHRS and CDR2 YFSETQ. V lost 0 bases and J 10 bases, leaving 14 bases between the germline ends. This CDR3 spans 15 amino acids. The CDR3 sequence is CASSLVGRGYSPLHF. CDR3 coding DNA: TGCGCCAGCAGCTTGGTAGGCAGGGGTTACTCACCCCTCCACTTT.

The rearrangement uses TRBV6-5 and TRBJ1-2; D unclear. The CDR3 covers 16 residues. Germline lookup yields CDR1 MNHEY and CDR2 SVGAGI. V lost 0 bases and J lost 4, with 15 bases in between. This CDR3 reads CASSYSSRGVGYGYTF. In DNA form, the CDR3 reads TGTGCCAGCAGTTACTCGAGTAGAGGAGTAGGCTATGGCTACACCTTC.

This sequence joins TRBV7-9 and TRBJ2-2; possibly TRBD1 for D (6 bases). The germline gives CDR1 SEHNR, CDR2 FQNEAQ (reference sequence). This CDR3 region has 16 residues. Trimming pared 6 bases from V and 1 base from J, leaving 15 bases between. The CDR3 is CASREAGTLNTGELFF. CDR3 nucleotide sequence: TGTGCCAGCAGGGAGGCCGGGACACTGAACACCGGGGAGCTGTTTTTT.

This rearrangement joins TRBV5-4 to TRBJ2-5, with TRBD1 matching over 11 bases. The CDR3 covers 15 residues. Germline V gene lookup returns CDR1 SGHNT and CDR2 YYREEE (reference sequence). V lost 4 bases, J lost 4 bases, and 6 bases stayed unmatched. CDR3 residues: CASSAGTGGGETQYF. CDR3 bases: TGTGCCAGCAGCGCCGGGACAGGGGGTGGAGAGACCCAGTACTTC.

The count of this clone is one. V and J are TRBV29-1 and TRBJ1-4; D uncertain. The length of the CDR3 is 13 residues. Germline CDR1 is SQVTM and CDR2 is ANQGSEA. V was trimmed by 4 bases and J by 0 bases, leaving 6 bases between them. The DNA of the CDR3 is TGCAGCGTTGGATCAGCAACTAATGAAAAACTGTTTTTT. Its translation is CSVGSATNEKLFF. The whole variable domain, remainder taken from reference TRBV29-1 and TRBJ1-4, is SAVISQKPSRDICQRGTSLTIQCQVDSQVTMMFWYRQQPGQSLTLIATANQGSEATYESGFVIDKFPISRPNLTFSTLTVSNMSPEDSSIYLCSVGSATNEKLFFGSGTQLSVL.

This chain uses TRBV5-1 with TRBJ2-7, with D unclear. The CDR3 has 15 amino acids. Germline CDR1 is SGHRS and CDR2 is YFSETQ. V gave up 4 bases and J gave up 2 bases, with 16 bases separating them. The CDR3 DNA reads as TGCGCCAGCAGCCCCCTCGGAAGTGACACCTACGAGCAGTACTTC. Translating it yields CASSPLGSDTYEQYF.

The chain couples TRBV14 to TRBJ2-1, with a possible D match to TRBD2 (6 bases). The germline V gene encodes CDR1 SGHDN and CDR2 FVKESK. Trimming took 3 bases from V and 4 from J, leaving 19 bases between them. The CDR3 is made up of 17 amino acids. The CDR3 DNA reads TGTGCCAGCAGCCATCCTAACGCAGTAGGAGGGTACAATGAGCAGTTCTTC. This encodes CASSHPNAVGGYNEQFF.